This TCR beta chain was recovered during a study of beta chain features in type 1 diabetes. This clone has only a few counts. Its antigen is unidentified. Other nucleotide sequences from this sample produce the same CDR3. The CDR3 spans 12 residues. Germline values: CDR1 ENHRY, CDR2 SYGVKD. V gave up 4 bases and J gave up 12 bases, with 13 bases separating them. Study outcomes and limitations: More deletions and fewer insertions at VDJ junctions were seen in type 1 diabetes patients.

Via CD45RO/CCR7/CD25/CD127/CD95/CD27, cells of the CD4+ naive, central memory, regulatory and stem cell-like memory subsets were sorted. Sequencing targeted expressed TCRB transcripts, as all isolated RNA had been reverse transcribed. The method was immunoSEQ multiplex PCR; TCRdb's version includes in-frame clones alone and lacks a portion of them. The sample consists of about 620,000 clones, about a sixth of them appearing once. This TCR was recovered from a man in his late teens or twenties in good health. Sequencing was done on a sample of naive CD4+ T cells from blood. The V gene is TRBV10-3, the J gene TRBJ2-1; no firm D call. CDR3 nucleotides: TGTGCCATCAGTGGATTGCTGGGCCGGCAGTTCTTC. Protein product: CAISGLLGRQFF.